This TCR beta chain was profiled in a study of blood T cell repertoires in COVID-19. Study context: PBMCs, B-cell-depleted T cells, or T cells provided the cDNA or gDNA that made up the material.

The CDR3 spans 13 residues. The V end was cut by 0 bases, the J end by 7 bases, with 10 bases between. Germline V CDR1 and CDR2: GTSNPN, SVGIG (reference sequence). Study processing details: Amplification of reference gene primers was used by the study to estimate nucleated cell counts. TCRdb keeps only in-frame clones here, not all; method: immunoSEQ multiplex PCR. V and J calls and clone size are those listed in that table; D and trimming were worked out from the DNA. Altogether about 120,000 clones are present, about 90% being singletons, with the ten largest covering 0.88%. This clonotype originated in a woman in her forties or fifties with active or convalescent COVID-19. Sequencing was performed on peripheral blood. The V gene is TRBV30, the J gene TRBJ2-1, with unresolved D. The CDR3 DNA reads TGTGCCTGGAGTGTACCGGGTTGGAATGAGCAGTTCTTC. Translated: CAWSVPGWNEQFF.